This is a list of T cell receptor beta chains from one sample in a study of T-cell memory formation after mild COVID-19. TCRdb re-called the 5' RACE reads with MiXCR, one entry per CDR3 protein. The sample lists about 470,000 distinct CDR3 sequences; around a sixth were seen once. The specimen was PBMCs or a T cell subset sorted from them (not recorded which). Every receptor here comes from an adult woman who had mild COVID-19 (a few samples of this study predate the infection). Cell type and time point are not known. The CDR3 runs from the conserved cysteine through the conserved F or W. The D gene is left open where the match is weak. Size values are once, few and many counts, or a class for expanded clones, and some rows have none.

clone_size j_call cdr3_length d_call v_call cdr3_aa cdr3_nt
. TRBJ2-7 15 . TRBV7-9 CASSPPRGSPYEQYF TGTGCCAGCAGCCCACCCCGTGGTAGCCCCTACGAGCAGTACTTC
. TRBJ2-7 13 . TRBV5-1 CASSMEGVYEQYF TGCGCCAGCAGTATGGAGGGTGTCTACGAGCAGTACTTC
. TRBJ1-2 14 . TRBV25-1 CASSDGGRSYGYTF TGTGCCAGCAGTGATGGGGGACGTAGCTATGGCTACACCTTC
. TRBJ2-3 17 TRBD2 TRBV27 CASSLSWQGLSTDTQYF TGTGCCAGCAGTTTAAGTTGGCAGGGACTAAGCACAGATACGCAGTATTTT
. TRBJ2-1 15 . TRBV13 CASNPRDGRDNEQFF TGTGCCAGCAACCCCAGGGATGGCCGAGATAATGAGCAGTTCTTC
many TRBJ2-7 20 TRBD2 TRBV20-1 CSATPLIGSGRAGYIDEQYF TGCAGTGCTACGCCCCTGATAGGTAGCGGGAGGGCCGGTTACATCGACGAGCAGTACTTC
. TRBJ1-1 13 . TRBV30 CAWSQGREDEAFF TGTGCCTGGAGTCAAGGACGGGAAGATGAAGCTTTCTTT
few TRBJ2-2 15 TRBD1 TRBV3-1 CASSLRDSYTGELFF TGTGCCAGCAGCCTCCGGGACAGCTACACCGGGGAGCTGTTTTTT
few TRBJ2-1 14 . TRBV5-1 CASSSRRGGNEQFF TGCGCCAGCAGCTCTCGGCGGGGCGGCAATGAGCAGTTCTTC
few TRBJ2-7 13 . TRBV27 CASSSARLNEQYF TGTGCCAGCAGTTCGGCCAGATTGAACGAGCAGTACTTC
few TRBJ2-3 16 TRBD1 TRBV9 CASSPRDRAHTDTQYF TGTGCCAGCAGCCCGAGGGACAGGGCACACACAGATACGCAGTATTTT
. TRBJ2-7 14 . TRBV11-2 CASSPGRRFHEQYF TGTGCCAGCAGCCCCGGACGTAGATTCCACGAGCAGTACTTC
. TRBJ2-7 13 . TRBV20-1 CSARPLAVYEQYF TGCAGTGCTAGGCCCTTAGCGGTCTACGAGCAGTACTTC
many TRBJ2-3 12 . TRBV2 CASSDPRDTQYF TGTGCCAGCAGTGACCCCAGGGATACGCAGTATTTT
. TRBJ2-3 15 TRBD2 TRBV20-1 CSAHTGTSDTDTQYF TGCAGTGCGCATACCGGGACTAGCGACACAGATACGCAGTATTTT
once TRBJ1-2 13 . TRBV12-3/TRBV12-4 CAGGGAPNYGYTF TGTGCCGGGGGTGGGGCGCCGAACTATGGCTACACCTTC
few TRBJ2-1 15 TRBD2 TRBV9 CASTVRVAGVHEQFF TGTGCCAGCACCGTAAGGGTAGCGGGAGTACATGAGCAGTTCTTC
few TRBJ2-4 13 TRBD2 TRBV19 CASSPGLEDIQYF TGTGCCAGTAGTCCCGGACTAGAGGACATTCAGTACTTC
. TRBJ1-1 16 . TRBV18 CASSVSGLIQGPEAFF TGTGCCAGCTCAGTTAGCGGGTTAATACAGGGACCTGAAGCTTTCTTT
. TRBJ2-5 15 TRBD1 TRBV7-3 CASSLDGQGYETQYF TGTGCCAGCAGCTTAGACGGACAGGGGTACGAGACCCAGTACTTC
. TRBJ2-7 15 . TRBV20-1 CSARDGGTRYSKQYF TGCAGTGCTAGAGATGGAGGGACACGCTACTCAAAGCAGTACTTC
many TRBJ2-5 15 . TRBV12-3/TRBV12-4 CASSRDVGGIETQYF TGTGCCAGCAGTAGGGACGTCGGCGGTATAGAGACCCAGTACTTC